This T cell receptor beta chain originates from a study of blood T cell repertoires in COVID-19. Study at large: Both acute and convalescent COVID-19 samples were obtained from the United States, Italy and Spain.

Produced via immunoSEQ multiplex PCR; TCRdb's table is partial and in-frame only. The sample holds about 190,000 clones, about nine tenths seen once. What was sequenced was peripheral blood. The sequence was obtained from a man aged 35 to 55 with acute or convalescent COVID-19.

The CDR3 loop reads CASSPSNEQFF. For the CDR3, the DNA is TGTGCCAGCAGTCCCAGCAATGAGCAGTTCTTC. The chain combines TRBV6-6 with TRBJ2-1, with unresolved D. V gave up 5 bases and J gave up 6 bases, with 5 bases separating them. This CDR3 comprises 11 residues. In germline, CDR1 is MNHNY, CDR2 SVGAGI (reference sequence).